Listed below are T cell receptor beta chains from one sample, sequenced in a study of CD8 T cells in ankylosing spondylitis. TCRdb reanalysed the 5' RACE reads using MiXCR and keeps one entry per CDR3 protein. This table has around 390,000 distinct CDR3 sequences, 20% to 25% appearing once. The sequenced material came from blood, either unsorted or a sorted T cell fraction (not recorded which). These receptor sequences come from a male donor with ankylosing spondylitis. Each CDR3 is given with its conserved first and last residue. The order of the fields is clone size, D gene, V gene, J gene, CDR3 DNA, CDR3 protein. A D gene is named only where the DNA matches it firmly. Not every row has a clone size; where given, it reads once, few, many or a size class.

>.|TRBD2|TRBV11-1|TRBJ2-1
TGTGCCAGCAGCTTTAGTCCCAGGGGGACTAGCGTCTACAATGAGCAGTTCTTC
CASSFSPRGTSVYNEQFF
>.|TRBD2|TRBV5-1|TRBJ2-5
TGCGCCAGCAGCTTGACAGCGGGAGTAGAGACCCAGTACTTC
CASSLTAGVETQYF
>.|TRBD2|TRBV28|TRBJ2-5
TGTGCCAGCAGGCCCTCCTTCACTAGCGGGAAAGAGACCCAGTACTTC
CASRPSFTSGKETQYF
>many|TRBD2|TRBV29-1|TRBJ2-3
TGCAGCGTTGAAGGAGTACTAGCGGGCACAGATACGCAGTATTTT
CSVEGVLAGTDTQYF
>.|.|TRBV20-1|TRBJ1-4
TGCAGTGCCCGGGACCCGGAAAGGGAAAAACTGTTTTTT
CSARDPEREKLFF
>few|.|TRBV2|TRBJ2-2
TGTGCCAGCAGGGAACAGGCGACCGGGGAGCTGTTTTTT
CASREQATGELFF
>few|.|TRBV27|TRBJ2-1
TGTGCCAGCAGTTTGGGACCTAGCGCTACCTACAATGAGCAGTTCTTC
CASSLGPSATYNEQFF
>many|.|TRBV5-1|TRBJ2-1
TGCGCCAGCAGCCAACAGGGCCCCCTCTCCAATGAGCAGTTCTTC
CASSQQGPLSNEQFF
>many|TRBD2|TRBV7-2|TRBJ2-5
TGTGCCAGCAAAGATCTAGCGGGGGTTGAGACCCAGTACTTC
CASKDLAGVETQYF
>.|.|TRBV20-1|TRBJ2-4
TGCAGTGCTAGAGATTGGGGCGGGAAAGGTCAAAACATTCAGTACTTC
CSARDWGGKGQNIQYF
>.|.|TRBV5-1|TRBJ1-2
TGCGCCAGCAGCCTTCGGACGGATGCTAACTATGGCTACACCTTC
CASSLRTDANYGYTF
>.|.|TRBV27|TRBJ2-7
TGTGCCAGCAGTTTAAACGGAGCCTACGAGCAGTACTTC
CASSLNGAYEQYF
>few|.|TRBV5-1|TRBJ1-1
TGCGCCAGCAGCGAAGCCCCGGGGGAATACACTGAAGCTTTCTTT
CASSEAPGEYTEAFF
>.|.|TRBV5-5|TRBJ2-1
TGTGCCAGCAGCTTGGTTGGGTCTGATGATGAGCAGTTCTTC
CASSLVGSDDEQFF
>.|.|TRBV11-2|TRBJ2-7
TGTGCCAGCAGCCCCCAGAGGCTGGGCGAGCAGTACTTC
CASSPQRLGEQYF
>.|TRBD2|TRBV20-1|TRBJ2-7
TGCAGTGCTCCGACTAGCGGGAGGGGTTGGGAGCAGTACTTC
CSAPTSGRGWEQYF
>.|.|TRBV20-1|TRBJ2-1
TGCAGTGCTAGAAGCAGCAGGGGATGGGCCTACAATGAGCAGTTCTTC
CSARSSRGWAYNEQFF
>.|.|TRBV4-3|TRBJ2-2
TGCGCCAGCAGCCAAGATGTAGGCGGGAACACCGGGGAGCTGTTTTTT
CASSQDVGGNTGELFF
>once|.|TRBV7-2|TRBJ1-2
TGTGCCAGCAGCTTACGGGCAGAAATCTATGGCTACACCTTC
CASSLRAEIYGYTF
>few|.|TRBV7-9|TRBJ2-2
TGTGCCAGCAGCTTACAAGGCGGGATAAACACCGGGGAGCTGTTTTTT
CASSLQGGINTGELFF
>few|.|TRBV11-2|TRBJ1-1
TGTGCCAGCAGCCCCCGGAGGGTCACTGAAGCTTTCTTT
CASSPRRVTEAFF
>.|TRBD1|TRBV4-1|TRBJ2-2
TGCGCCAGCAGCACTGGGACAGGGAGTAGGACGTCGAACACCGGGGAGCTGTTTTTT
CASSTGTGSRTSNTGELFF
>.|TRBD1|TRBV24-1|TRBJ1-5
TGTGCCACCAGTGTGGGACAGAACAATCAGCCCCAGCATTTT
CATSVGQNNQPQHF
>.|.|TRBV29-1|TRBJ1-2
TGCAGCGTTGGCCCGACATATGGCCACACCTTC
CSVGPTYGHTF
>few|.|TRBV12-3/TRBV12-4|TRBJ2-3
TGTGCCAGCAAAAGGAGGGGGCGCACAGATACGCAGTATTTT
CASKRRGRTDTQYF
>.|TRBD2|TRBV4-1|TRBJ2-5
TGCGCCAGCAGCCAAGCGCGTTGGGGCTTAAGCGGGAGGCAAGAGACCCAGTACTTC
CASSQARWGLSGRQETQYF
>.|.|TRBV3-1|TRBJ2-7
TGTGCCAGCAGCCAAGGGGTTGGACAACAGTACTTC
CASSQGVGQQYF
>many|.|TRBV29-1|TRBJ2-7
TGCAGCGTCCGTATAACCTACGAGCAGTACTTC
CSVRITYEQYF
>few|TRBD1|TRBV6-5|TRBJ1-4
TGTGCCAGCAGTTACTCCCGGGACAGCATTAATGAAAAACTGTTTTTT
CASSYSRDSINEKLFF
>few|TRBD1|TRBV20-1|TRBJ2-7
TGCAGTGCTAGAGAAGGCCGGGACAGGGTATACGAGCAGTACTTC
CSAREGRDRVYEQYF
>few|.|TRBV18|TRBJ2-7
TGTGCCAGCTCACCCCGGGATGCCAGCGAGCAGTACTTC
CASSPRDASEQYF
>.|TRBD2|TRBV10-3|TRBJ2-1
TGTGCCATCAGTGCCCGGGCAGCGGGAGGGTGGGATGAGCAGTTCTTC
CAISARAAGGWDEQFF
>.|.|TRBV3-1|TRBJ2-1
TGTGCCAGCAGCCAATTTGCGTCCTACAATGAGCAGTTCTTC
CASSQFASYNEQFF
>once|.|TRBV11-2|TRBJ1-4
TGTGCCAGCAGTAGCCCCGGGGACGGAGTGGAAAAACTGTTTTTT
CASSSPGDGVEKLFF
>few|TRBD1|TRBV24-1|TRBJ2-7
TGTGCCACCAGTGATTCCGGGACAGGGGGACCTTACGAGCAGTACTTC
CATSDSGTGGPYEQYF
>few|TRBD1|TRBV18|TRBJ2-1
TGTGCCAGCTCACCAAGGACAGGTAATACCAATGAGCAGTTCTTC
CASSPRTGNTNEQFF
>.|TRBD1|TRBV20-1|TRBJ2-7
TGCAGTGCCAGGGACAGGATCACCCCCTACGAGCAGTACTTC
CSARDRITPYEQYF
>few|.|TRBV3-1|TRBJ2-7
TGTGCCAGCAGCCGGGACGCCGGAACTTACGAGCAGTACTTC
CASSRDAGTYEQYF
>few|TRBD2|TRBV29-1|TRBJ2-1
TGCAGCGTTGAAGCAGGCGGGAGGGCATACAATGAGCAGTTCTTC
CSVEAGGRAYNEQFF
>.|TRBD2|TRBV6-4|TRBJ2-2
TGTGCCAGCAGTGTCGCACTAGCGGGAGAGGTCGGGGAGCTGTTTTTT
CASSVALAGEVGELFF
>many|.|TRBV9|TRBJ2-3
TGTGCCAGCAGCCTCGGGGGAGATGGGGATACGCAGTATTTT
CASSLGGDGDTQYF
>.|TRBD1|TRBV29-1|TRBJ1-2
TGCAGCGTTGGTGGACAGGACTATGGCTACACCTTC
CSVGGQDYGYTF
>.|.|TRBV5-1|TRBJ2-1
TGCGCCAGCAGCCTAGGGACGGAGTACAATGAGCAGTTCTTC
CASSLGTEYNEQFF
>many|TRBD2|TRBV29-1|TRBJ2-1
TGCAGCGTTGAGGGTAGCGGGAGCTCCTACAATGAGCAGTTCTTC
CSVEGSGSSYNEQFF
>.|TRBD1|TRBV6-2/TRBV6-3|TRBJ1-5
TGTGCCAGCCGGGACAGCAGCAATCAGCCCCAGCATTTT
CASRDSSNQPQHF
>few|.|TRBV20-1|TRBJ1-1
TGCAGTGCTAGAGCCGGACAGCCGAACACTGAAGCTTTCTTT
CSARAGQPNTEAFF